One T cell receptor beta chain is described in this entry. Its antigen is unidentified. The data belong to a study of shared clonotypes between healthy human individuals. Study background: For every donor, three CD4 naive, three CD4 memory, two CD8 naive and one CD8 memory plates were used. Study-level results: Sampling involved blood alone; tissue repertoires likely differ. It was anticipated that sequencing depth would influence how many clonotypes donors shared.

Several immunoSEQ plates received, in even portions, the genomic DNA of each subset. Clones were read by immunoSEQ multiplex PCR, and TCRdb kept only the in-frame ones, dropping some. The data contain millions of clones, roughly 91% of them singletons. In the naive CD8 group, cells lacked CD45RO and were positively selected for CCR7, so terminally differentiated effector memory CD45RA+ cells were left out. Sequencing was performed on naive CD8+ T cells from PBMCs. The clonotype originates from a man between 18 and 29 years old in good health. Some clones in this sample may be carry-over from other donors' samples.

The CDR3 DNA is TGTGCCAGCAGCTCCGGGACAGGGGGATCGAAAGGGTTTGAAGCTTTCTTT. It codes for CASSSGTGGSKGFEAFF. The chain is built from TRBV7-8 and TRBJ1-1; TRBD1 matches at 11 bases. Trimming at V came to 4 bases and at J to 7 bases, leaving 14 bases not matched to a gene. Germline CDR1 and CDR2: SGHVS and FQNEAQ. The CDR3 runs to 17 residues.